This T cell receptor beta chain was retrieved from a study of blood T cell repertoires in COVID-19. About the study: Donors in the United States, Italy and Spain gave samples during acute or convalescent COVID-19. The cDNA or gDNA used as material had been derived from T cells, B-cell-depleted T cells, or PBMCs.

In Seattle, patients joined the study during active infection and were tracked longitudinally. J was trimmed by 4 bases and V by 5 bases; bases with no gene match: 5. The CDR3 has 15 amino acids. Germline lookup yields CDR1 LGHNT and CDR2 FRNRAP. How the authors handled the data: Quantification of nucleated cells was approximated via reference gene primer amplification. Sequencing was performed with immunoSEQ multiplex PCR; in TCRdb, only in-frame clones are kept and a portion is missing. V, J and clone size reflect that table, while D and trimming were determined from the DNA. The sample has almost 400,000 clones, approximately 87% seen once.

The receptor's source is a woman in her sixties or seventies with COVID-19, enrolled during active disease. J is TRBJ2-1 and V is TRBV12-5; 10 bases line up with TRBD1. The sequencing input was peripheral blood. CDR3 sequence reads: CASGPGQGLYNEQFF. The CDR3 coding sequence is TGTGCTAGTGGTCCGGGACAGGGGCTATACAATGAGCAGTTCTTC. Full variable domain (remainder filled in from reference TRBV12-5 and TRBJ2-1): DARVTQTPRHKVTEMGQEVTMRCQPILGHNTVFWYRQTMMQGLELLAYFRNRAPLDDSGMPKDRFSAEMPDATLATLKIQPSEPRDSAVYFCASGPGQGLYNEQFFGPGTRLTVL.